This passage covers 23 T cell receptor beta chains from one sample sequenced in a study of identical twins. TCRdb re-derived calls from the 5' RACE reads in MiXCR, one entry per CDR3 protein. The sample lists roughly 250,000 distinct CDR3 sequences; over 12% were seen once. The sample consisted of memory (CD45RO+) T cells sorted from blood. All receptors come from a woman aged 18-29 years in good health.

This clonotype has more than one count but fewer than ten. This chain links TRBV5-4 with TRBJ2-3; D is possibly TRBD1 or TRBD2 (5 bases each). V was pared by 3 bases and J by 9 bases, with 17 bases between. Germline V gene sequence: CDR1 SGHNT, CDR2 YYREEE (reference sequence). The CDR3 extends over 14 amino acids. CDR3 amino acids: CASSYGDLPQTQYF. The CDR3, as DNA: TGTGCCAGCAGCTATGGGGACCTCCCTCAAACGCAGTATTTT.

The chain has TRBV6-2 or TRBV6-3 and TRBJ2-7; D is unclear. Germline CDR1 MNHEY, CDR2 SVGEGT. This CDR3 comprises 13 residues. The V end lost 4 bases, the J end lost 2 bases, and 9 bases lay between the germline ends. CDR3 in amino acids: CASSFYRTYEQYF. Here the CDR3 DNA reads TGTGCCAGCAGTTTTTACAGAACCTACGAGCAGTACTTC.

This clonotype showed up many times. The J gene is TRBJ2-1, the V gene TRBV29-1; the D gene is possibly TRBD2 (6 bases). Germline lookup yields CDR1 SQVTM and CDR2 ANQGSEA. This CDR3 has 13 amino acids. Trimming stripped 4 bases from V and 5 bases from J, with 12 bases between. The CDR3 is CSVAWGVNNEQFF. For the CDR3, the DNA is TGCAGCGTTGCGTGGGGGGTAAACAATGAGCAGTTCTTC.

V usage is TRBV5-8 and J usage is TRBJ2-5; 8 bases are shared with TRBD2. CDR1 and CDR2 (germline): SGHTS, YDEGEE. With V trimmed by 4 bases and J by 4 bases, 9 bases remained unmatched. The CDR3 runs 15 residues. The CDR3 nucleotides read TGTGCCAGCAGCCCGGGGACTAGGGCCCGAGAGACCCAGTACTTC. Translation: CASSPGTRARETQYF.

This clonotype was counted only a few times. CDR3 DNA sequence: TGTGCCAGCAGCTTGGGTAAAACCTTGAACACTGAAGCTTTCTTT. Protein sequence: CASSLGKTLNTEAFF. The chain recombines TRBV11-2 with TRBJ1-1; no firm D call. This CDR3 contains 15 residues. In germline, CDR1 is SGHAT, CDR2 FQNNGV. With 3 bases removed from V and 0 bases from J, the gap between germline ends came to 11 bases.

This clonotype was picked up a small number of times. V is TRBV9 and J is TRBJ2-3; D is ambiguous. The CDR3 runs 15 residues. V lost 2 bases to trimming and J lost 4 bases, with 14 bases between them. Germline V lookup: CDR1 SGDLS, CDR2 YYNGEE. This CDR3 reads CASSVAGNAPDTQYF. In DNA, the CDR3 is TGTGCCAGCAGCGTGGCAGGAAATGCCCCAGATACGCAGTATTTT.

This clonotype has only a few counts. This chain links TRBV9 with TRBJ1-6; D gene ambiguous. The germline V gene has CDR1 SGDLS and CDR2 YYNGEE. V lost 2 bases to trimming and J lost 7 bases, with 10 bases between them. This CDR3 region has 14 residues. CDR3 region: CASSVSPGNSPLHF. In DNA, the CDR3 is TGTGCCAGCAGCGTTTCACCGGGCAATTCACCCCTCCACTTT.

The rearrangement joins TRBV7-8 to TRBJ1-3; the D is unclear. The V and J ends lost 5 bases and 3 bases respectively, with 11 bases between them. The CDR3 is made up of 14 amino acids. Germline CDR1 is SGHVS and CDR2 is FQNEAQ. Here the CDR3 DNA reads TGTGCCAGCAGCCCAGGAAACATTGGAAACACCATATATTTT. Amino acids: CASSPGNIGNTIYF.

This clonotype was observed a handful of times. J is TRBJ2-7 and V is TRBV7-9; D gene ambiguous. Germline V gene lookup returns CDR1 SEHNR and CDR2 FQNEAQ (reference sequence). Deletions cut 5 bases from V and 0 bases from J, with 14 bases between. The CDR3 consists of 15 residues. CDR3 in DNA: TGTGCCAGCAGCCCCATTAGGGCCATCTCCTACGAGCAGTACTTC. Its translation: CASSPIRAISYEQYF.

The chain carries TRBV7-2 and TRBJ2-5, with 10 nucleotides matching TRBD2. CDR3 length: 16 residues. Per germline, CDR1 SGHTA and CDR2 FQGNSA. The V gene end was trimmed by 2 bases and the J gene end by 0 bases; junction bases not matched to a gene: 3. The CDR3: CASSLLSGGYQETQYF. DNA for the CDR3: TGTGCCAGCAGCTTACTTAGCGGGGGGTACCAAGAGACCCAGTACTTC.

The rearrangement links TRBV24-1 to TRBJ2-2, with 9 bases identical to TRBD1. The V segment lost 3 bases and the J segment 4 bases; nucleotides outside the gene matches: 11. This CDR3 spans 18 amino acids. Looked up from germline, CDR1 is KGHDR and CDR2 is SFDVKD. The CDR3 DNA is TGTGCCACCAGTGATCTACCACGACAGGGGGAGGTCACCGGGGAGCTGTTTTTT. Protein product: CATSDLPRQGEVTGELFF.

J is TRBJ2-7 and V is TRBV30, with D unclear. CDR3 length equals 14 residues. Trimming pared 7 bases from V and 4 bases from J, leaving 20 bases between. Germline V gene data show CDR1 as GTSNPN and CDR2 as SVGIG (reference sequence). The CDR3 here is CASNRAHRAYEQYF. CDR3 bases: TGTGCCTCCAATCGGGCACATAGGGCGTACGAGCAGTACTTC.

The chain employs TRBV18 and TRBJ2-3; D gene ambiguous. The CDR3 is 14 residues long. Germline assignment: CDR1 KGHSH and CDR2 LQKENI. Trimming took 0 bases from V and 2 from J, leaving 6 bases between them. CDR3 nucleotide sequence: TGTGCCAGCTCACCACCCCGGAACACAGATACGCAGTATTTT. It translates to CASSPPRNTDTQYF.

V and J are TRBV5-1 and TRBJ2-7; D uncertain. The ends were cut back, 4 bases at V and 5 bases at J, with 10 bases in the middle. The germline CDR1 and CDR2 sequences are SGHRS and YFSETQ. CDR3 size: 12 residues. The CDR3, as DNA: TGCGCCAGCAGCCAGACGGGCCACGAGCAGTACTTC. It encodes CASSQTGHEQYF.

This clonotype has more than one count but fewer than ten. The gene calls are TRBV28 and TRBJ2-3; 12 positions agree with TRBD2. J lost 5 bases, V lost 6 bases, and 9 bases had no gene match. Germline assignment: CDR1 MDHEN and CDR2 SYDVKM. The CDR3 spans 16 residues. CDR3: CASSQSLAGGQDTQYF. As DNA, the CDR3 is TGTGCCAGCAGCCAAAGCCTAGCGGGGGGGCAAGATACGCAGTATTTT.

This clonotype was found many times. This chain joins TRBV7-2 and TRBJ2-7; D is possibly TRBD2 (6 bases). Trimming pared 5 bases from V and 0 bases from J, leaving 17 bases between. Germline values: CDR1 SGHTA, CDR2 FQGNSA. The CDR3 length is 16 residues. The CDR3 nucleotides read TGTGCCAGCAGCCGGGTCCAAGCGGGCCTCTCCTACGAGCAGTACTTC. It translates to CASSRVQAGLSYEQYF.

This clonotype was found a few times. The rearrangement joins TRBV9 to TRBJ2-3, with a possible D match to TRBD2 (6 bases). This CDR3 contains 19 residues. Trimming stripped 0 bases from V and 4 bases from J, with 24 bases between. Germline loops: CDR1 SGDLS, CDR2 YYNGEE. The CDR3 region has the DNA TGTGCCAGCAGCGTAGTCCCCTACCCAGGGAATCGGAGGGCAGATACGCAGTATTTT. Translating gives CASSVVPYPGNRRADTQYF.

The chain combines TRBV21-1 with TRBJ2-7; no DNA check was done on the table's D call, TRBD1. TRBV21-1 is flagged as a pseudogene. CDR3 length equals 16 residues. The CDR3 DNA sequence: TGTGCCAGCAGCAAAGGCCGGGACAGGGGGCTCTACGAGCAGTACTTC. It encodes CASSKGRDRGLYEQYF.

This clonotype was seen many times. The V and J genes are TRBV12-5 and TRBJ2-7, with 7 bases aligning to TRBD2. V lost 1 base and J lost 6; bases outside the gene matches: 12. This CDR3 is built from 16 residues. Germline CDR1 LGHNT, CDR2 FRNRAP. The CDR3 DNA is TGTGCTAGTGGTTTGGCCCCAGCGGGAACTACGAGCGAGCAGTACTTC. It translates to CASGLAPAGTTSEQYF.

This rearrangement joins TRBV12-5 to TRBJ2-1; 7 bases agree with TRBD2. Losses at the gene ends were 8 bases for V and 7 bases for J; bases not matched to a gene: 8. The CDR3 is 13 amino acids. Per the germline V gene, CDR1 is LGHNT and CDR2 is FRNRAP. CDR3 in DNA: TGTGCTAGTACCGGACTAGGAGGAAATGAGCAGTTCTTC. It codes for CASTGLGGNEQFF.

The chain combines TRBV3-1 with TRBJ1-2; TRBD1 might be the D (6 bases). V was shortened by 5 bases and J by 4 bases, with 14 bases between the two germline ends. This CDR3 comprises 14 residues. Looked up from germline, CDR1 is LGHDT and CDR2 is YNNKEL (reference sequence). Here the CDR3 DNA reads TGTGCCAGCAGCGGTTGGGACAAGCTCTATGGCTACACCTTC. Protein: CASSGWDKLYGYTF. The variable domain in full, with the rest retrieved from reference TRBV3-1 and TRBJ1-2, is DTAVSQTPKYLVTQMGNDKSIKCEQNLGHDTMYWYKQDSKKFLKIMFSYNNKELIINETVPNRFSPKSPDKAHLNLHINSLELGDSAVYFCASSGWDKLYGYTFGSGTRLTVV.

This chain connects TRBV11-2 to TRBJ2-2; no definite D call. This CDR3 is built from 11 residues. V lost 10 bases and J lost 9, with 12 bases in between. The germline V gene encodes CDR1 SGHAT and CDR2 FQNNGV. CDR3 sequence reads: CATSLNRELFF. CDR3 coding DNA: TGTGCCACCAGTTTAAACAGGGAGCTGTTTTTT.

This clonotype was observed a few times. The chain has TRBV4-3 and TRBJ2-7; D is uncertain. From germline, CDR1 is LGHNA and CDR2 YSLEER. V was clipped by 0 bases and J by 0 bases, with 9 bases between them. CDR3 length: 15 amino acids. DNA for the CDR3: TGCGCCAGCAGCCAAGAGGCGAGGTTCTCCTACGAGCAGTACTTC. Amino acids: CASSQEARFSYEQYF.